Listed below are T cell receptor beta chains from one sample, sequenced in a study of cytomegalovirus exposure and HLA in healthy donors. The method was immunoSEQ multiplex PCR; TCRdb's version includes in-frame clones alone and lacks a portion of them. The profile shows 95,000 to 100,000 clones, roughly 74% of them singletons. Material for sequencing was PBMCs. The receptors originated from a middle-aged woman in good health and CMV-seronegative. CDR3s include the opening cysteine and the closing phenylalanine or tryptophan. D genes are given only for firm matches. The size field is filled for only some rows; it gives once, few, many or a size class.

J gene | D gene | V gene | clone size | CDR3 length | CDR3 protein | CDR3 DNA
TRBJ1-5 | TRBD1 | TRBV19 | NA | 15 | CASSMGQGINQPQHF | TGTGCCAGTAGTATGGGACAGGGGATCAATCAGCCCCAGCATTTT
TRBJ2-1 | NA | TRBV28 | NA | 12 | CASTFRRSEQFF | TGTGCCAGCACTTTTAGGCGGAGTGAGCAGTTCTTC
TRBJ1-2 | NA | TRBV2 | NA | 16 | CASSFWTERGPYGYTF | TGTGCCAGCAGTTTCTGGACTGAGCGGGGCCCTTATGGCTACACCTTC
TRBJ2-3 | NA | TRBV2 | NA | 14 | CASSNSGYTDTQYF | TGTGCCAGCAGTAATAGCGGCTACACAGATACGCAGTATTTT
TRBJ1-1 | NA | TRBV19 | NA | 14 | CASSMTGLNTEAFF | TGTGCCAGTAGTATGACAGGTCTAAACACTGAAGCTTTCTTT
TRBJ2-5 | TRBD2 | TRBV7-9 | once | 16 | CSSSLVSGGAAETQYF | TGTTCCAGCAGCTTAGTCAGCGGGGGGGCCGCTGAGACCCAGTACTTC
TRBJ1-3 | NA | TRBV9 | few | 15 | CASSVYRESGNTIYF | TGTGCCAGCAGCGTCTACAGGGAATCTGGAAACACCATATATTTT
TRBJ2-2 | NA | TRBV27 | NA | 12 | CASSLPTGELFF | TGTGCCAGCAGTCTACCCACCGGGGAGCTGTTTTTT
TRBJ1-4 | NA | TRBV4-1 | NA | 16 | CASSQSLREGGEKLFF | TGCGCCAGCAGCCAAAGTCTTAGAGAGGGAGGTGAAAAACTGTTTTTT
TRBJ2-2 | TRBD2 | TRBV9 | NA | 16 | CASSVGPAGGSGELFF | TGTGCCAGCAGCGTAGGCCCAGCGGGGGGGTCCGGGGAGCTGTTTTTT
TRBJ2-1 | TRBD1 | TRBV6-6 | NA | 14 | CASSQPGQGNEQFF | TGTGCCAGCAGCCAACCGGGACAGGGGAATGAGCAGTTCTTC
TRBJ2-1 | NA | TRBV7-9 | NA | 16 | CASSKNSGTSYNEQFF | TGTGCCAGCAGCAAAAATAGCGGAACCTCCTACAATGAGCAGTTCTTC
TRBJ1-2 | NA | TRBV7-9 | NA | 15 | CASSLDQGPPYGYTF | TGTGCCAGCAGCTTAGACCAGGGGCCTCCCTATGGCTACACCTTC
TRBJ1-4 | NA | TRBV7-9 | few | 14 | CASSLALAVEKLFF | TGTGCCAGCAGCTTAGCGCTCGCGGTTGAAAAACTGTTTTTT
TRBJ1-5 | NA | TRBV6-6 | once | 14 | CASSYSGRDQPQHF | TGTGCCAGCAGTTACTCCGGGAGGGATCAGCCCCAGCATTTT
TRBJ2-3 | TRBD1 | TRBV10-3 | NA | 13 | CAISQGAGDTQYF | TGTGCCATCAGTCAGGGGGCCGGAGATACGCAGTATTTT
TRBJ2-7 | NA | TRBV5-1 | NA | 15 | CASSWTQGGDYEQYF | TGCGCCAGCAGCTGGACCCAGGGGGGAGACTACGAGCAGTACTTC
TRBJ1-2 | TRBD1 | TRBV6-1 | NA | 15 | CASSRDRGTLYGYTF | TGTGCCAGCAGTCGGGACAGGGGAACCCTCTATGGCTACACCTTC
TRBJ2-6 | TRBD2 | TRBV5-1 | NA | 19 | CASRLPGLAGSSGANVLTF | TGCGCCAGCCGACTCCCGGGACTAGCGGGGAGCTCTGGGGCCAACGTCCTGACTTTC
TRBJ2-3 | TRBD2 | TRBV4-3 | NA | 16 | CASSQDLGGYTDTQYF | TGCGCCAGCAGCCAAGATCTGGGGGGGTACACAGATACGCAGTATTTT
TRBJ2-7 | NA | TRBV27 | NA | 11 | CASSFRGDQYF | TGTGCCAGCAGTTTCAGGGGCGACCAGTACTTC
TRBJ2-1 | TRBD2 | TRBV6-5 | NA | 15 | CASSYLAGESNEQFF | TGTGCCAGCAGTTACTTGGCGGGAGAGTCGAATGAGCAGTTCTTC
TRBJ2-1 | TRBD2 | TRBV7-6 | NA | 15 | CASSIRLAGGGLQFF | TGTGCCAGCAGCATAAGACTAGCGGGGGGGGGTTTGCAGTTCTTC
TRBJ2-5 | TRBD2 | TRBV13 | NA | 15 | CASSPAGVIQETQYF | TGTGCCAGCAGCCCCGCGGGAGTTATCCAAGAGACCCAGTACTTC
TRBJ2-7 | NA | TRBV9 | NA | 14 | CASSVEGARGTVYF | TGTGCCAGCAGCGTAGAGGGTGCGAGGGGGACGGTGTACTTC
TRBJ2-3 | NA | TRBV7-3 | NA | 18 | CASSLTSESATSTDTQYF | TGTGCCAGCAGCTTAACATCCGAGTCCGCTACCTCCACAGATACGCAGTATTTT
TRBJ2-7 | TRBD2 | TRBV7-9 | NA | 14 | CASSRGLAGGEQYF | TGTGCCAGCAGCAGGGGACTAGCGGGAGGCGAGCAGTACTTC
TRBJ2-7 | TRBD2 | TRBV4-2 | NA | 14 | CASSQATSGREQYF | TGTGCCAGCAGCCAAGCGACTAGCGGCCGCGAGCAGTACTTC
TRBJ2-7 | NA | TRBV11-2 | NA | 14 | CASSLIRGQDEQYF | TGTGCCAGCAGCTTAATCAGGGGTCAAGACGAGCAGTACTTC
TRBJ2-5 | TRBD1 | TRBV6-5 | NA | 14 | CASSYGQGMETQYF | TGTGCCAGCAGTTACGGACAGGGGATGGAGACCCAGTACTTC
TRBJ1-6 | NA | TRBV7-2 | NA | 13 | CASSIDRNSPLHF | TGTGCCAGCAGCATCGACAGGAATTCACCCCTCCACTTT
TRBJ1-5 | NA | TRBV4-2 | NA | 14 | CASSQDSGIQPQHF | TGTGCCAGCAGCCAAGATTCGGGTATTCAGCCCCAGCATTTT
TRBJ1-1 | NA | TRBV4-3 | once | 13 | CASTPTAGAEAFF | TGCGCCAGCACCCCGACGGCGGGGGCGGAGGCTTTCTTT
TRBJ2-7 | NA | TRBV27 | NA | 14 | CASSLIGSSYEQYF | TGTGCCAGCAGTTTAATCGGGAGCTCCTACGAGCAGTACTTC
TRBJ1-3 | NA | TRBV5-1 | NA | 13 | CASSAGPGNTIYF | TGCGCCAGCAGCGCAGGGCCTGGAAACACCATATATTTT
TRBJ2-1 | TRBD2 | TRBV9 | few | 17 | CASSARTSGGAVNEQFF | TGTGCCAGCAGCGCCCGGACTAGCGGGGGGGCGGTCAATGAGCAGTTCTTC
TRBJ2-7 | NA | TRBV10-3 | NA | 15 | CAISESGDSSYEQYF | TGTGCCATCAGTGAGTCAGGTGACAGCTCCTACGAGCAGTACTTC
TRBJ2-1 | TRBD2 | TRBV7-9 | NA | 15 | CSSRRLAGVSNEQFF | TGTTCCAGCAGACGACTAGCGGGAGTCAGCAATGAGCAGTTCTTC
TRBJ2-3 | NA | TRBV9 | NA | 15 | CASSPLRSAADTQYF | TGTGCCAGCAGCCCACTCAGGTCAGCGGCAGATACGCAGTATTTT
TRBJ1-4 | NA | TRBV25-1 | NA | 16 | CASSEPRTVVNEKLFF | TGTGCCAGCAGTGAACCCCGGACAGTGGTTAATGAAAAACTGTTTTTT
TRBJ2-2 | TRBD2 | TRBV30 | NA | 18 | CAWSPFGTSLTNTGELFF | TGTGCCTGGAGTCCATTCGGGACTAGCTTGACGAACACCGGGGAGCTGTTTTTT
TRBJ2-3 | TRBD2 | TRBV5-1 | NA | 18 | CASSLAVSGRGGTDTQYF | TGCGCCAGCAGCTTGGCCGTCTCTGGGCGGGGGGGAACAGATACGCAGTATTTT
TRBJ1-2 | NA | TRBV11-2 | NA | 14 | CASSQGSGIAGYTF | TGTGCCAGCAGCCAAGGGTCCGGCATAGCGGGCTACACCTTC
TRBJ2-3 | TRBD1 | TRBV7-2 | once | 14 | CASSRPQGADTQYF | TGTGCCAGCAGCCGGCCCCAGGGGGCAGATACGCAGTATTTT
TRBJ1-1 | TRBD1 | TRBV29-1 | once | 14 | CSFLGQGYHTEAFF | TGCAGCTTCCTTGGACAGGGGTACCACACTGAAGCTTTCTTT
TRBJ2-1 | TRBD1 | TRBV7-8 | NA | 13 | CASSLIGTAEQFF | TGTGCCAGCAGCTTAATCGGGACAGCCGAGCAGTTCTTC
TRBJ2-3 | TRBD1 | TRBV5-1 | NA | 14 | CASSLGQGKDTQYF | TGCGCCAGCAGCTTGGGACAGGGGAAAGATACGCAGTATTTT
TRBJ1-5 | TRBD1 | TRBV30 | NA | 13 | CAWDREGNQPQHF | TGTGCCTGGGACAGGGAAGGAAATCAGCCCCAGCATTTT
TRBJ2-3 | NA | TRBV18 | NA | 15 | CASSPPNRQVDTQYF | TGTGCCAGCTCACCACCGAACCGACAGGTGGATACGCAGTATTTT
TRBJ1-4 | TRBD1 | TRBV30 | once | 14 | CARGQGGTNEKLFF | TGTGCCCGCGGACAGGGCGGGACTAATGAAAAACTGTTTTTT
TRBJ2-3 | NA | TRBV6-1 | once | 15 | CASSEVAPGTDTQYF | TGTGCCAGCAGTGAAGTGGCCCCGGGGACAGATACGCAGTATTTT
TRBJ2-5 | TRBD1 | TRBV27 | NA | 12 | CASSFRQGQQYF | TGTGCCAGCAGTTTCCGACAGGGCCAGCAGTACTTC
TRBJ1-2 | NA | TRBV6-5 | few | 14 | CASSYNRPPGGYTF | TGTGCCAGCAGTTACAACAGGCCCCCGGGCGGCTACACCTTC
TRBJ2-3 | NA | TRBV30 | NA | 11 | CAWSVSDTQYF | TGTGCCTGGAGTGTATCCGATACACAGTATTTT
TRBJ1-6 | TRBD1 | TRBV19 | few | 16 | CASSRPRDRGNSPLHF | TGTGCCAGTAGTCGGCCCCGGGACAGAGGTAATTCACCCCTCCACTTT